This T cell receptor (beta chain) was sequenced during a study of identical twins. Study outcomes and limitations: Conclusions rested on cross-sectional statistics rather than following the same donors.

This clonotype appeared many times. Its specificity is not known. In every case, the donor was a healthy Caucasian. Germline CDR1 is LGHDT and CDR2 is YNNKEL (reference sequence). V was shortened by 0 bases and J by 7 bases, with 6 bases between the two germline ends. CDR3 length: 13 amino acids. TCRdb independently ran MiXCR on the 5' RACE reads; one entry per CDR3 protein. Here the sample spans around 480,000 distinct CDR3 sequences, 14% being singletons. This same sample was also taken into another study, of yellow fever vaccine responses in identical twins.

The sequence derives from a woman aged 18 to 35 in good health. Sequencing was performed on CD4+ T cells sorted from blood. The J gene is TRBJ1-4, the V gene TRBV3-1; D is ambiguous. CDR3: CASSQDRAEKLFF. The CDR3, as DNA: TGTGCCAGCAGCCAAGACAGAGCTGAAAAACTGTTTTTT.